This T cell receptor (beta chain) was recorded in a study of early T cells in non-severe SARS-CoV-2 infection. For the study at large: Bulk RNA taken from unsorted whole blood was sequenced, leaving chains unpaired. Study-level findings and limits: Anti-spike CD8 responses were favored in VDJdb matching, and private and CD4 specificities were missed.

This clonotype was counted at least ten times. Its target is not known. Researchers attached unique molecular identifiers to individual cDNA molecules. A single record per CDR3 protein comes from TCRdb applying MiXCR to the 5' RACE reads. The table has 100,000 to 130,000 distinct CDR3 sequences, 9% to 13% seen once. Specimen: whole blood. This clonotype was obtained from an adult who was a healthcare worker with PCR-confirmed SARS-CoV-2 infection or an uninfected control (not recorded which).

The CDR3 nucleotides are TGTGCCAGCAGCTTCAATACCTACGAGCAGTACTTC. It encodes CASSFNTYEQYF. The V call is TRBV11-3, the J call TRBJ2-7; D unclear. Germline V CDR1 and CDR2: SGHNT, YENEEA. Trimming left V 3 bases short and J 2 bases short, with 5 bases between. This CDR3 is 12 amino acids long.